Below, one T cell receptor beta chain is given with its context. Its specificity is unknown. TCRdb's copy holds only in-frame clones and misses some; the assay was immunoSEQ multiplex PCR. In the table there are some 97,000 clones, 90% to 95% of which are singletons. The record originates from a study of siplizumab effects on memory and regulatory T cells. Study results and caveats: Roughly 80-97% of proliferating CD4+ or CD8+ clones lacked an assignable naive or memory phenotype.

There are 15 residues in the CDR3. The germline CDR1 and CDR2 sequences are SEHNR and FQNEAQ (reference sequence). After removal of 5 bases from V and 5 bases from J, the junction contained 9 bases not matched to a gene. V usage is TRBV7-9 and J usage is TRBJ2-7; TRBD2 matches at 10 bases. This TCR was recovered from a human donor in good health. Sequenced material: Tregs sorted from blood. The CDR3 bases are TGTGCCAGCAGCCGGTGGCTAGCGGGAGCGGACGAGCAGTACTTC. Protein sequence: CASSRWLAGADEQYF.